A single sample is the source of the 13 T cell receptor beta chains below, sequenced in a study of blood T cell repertoires in COVID-19. Here immunoSEQ multiplex PCR was the method, and the copy in TCRdb shows in-frame clones only, minus some. The sample shows some 270,000 clones, roughly 83% of them seen only once. Material: peripheral blood. All receptors come from an elderly woman with COVID-19, enrolled during active disease.

This clone was recorded once. The genes are TRBV27 and TRBJ2-4; a possible D gene is TRBD2 (6 bases). This CDR3 contains 18 residues. V was cut by 0 bases and J by 0 bases, with 15 bases left in between. Germline V gives CDR1 MNHEY, CDR2 SMNVEV (reference sequence). The CDR3 loop reads CASSLSAGLTLAKNIQYF. The CDR3 DNA reads as TGTGCCAGCAGTTTATCGGCGGGGCTTACCCTAGCCAAAAACATTCAGTACTTC.

V gene TRBV18 combines with J gene TRBJ1-1, with D possibly TRBD1 on 6 matching bases. The length of the CDR3 is 14 residues. V was shortened by 4 bases and J by 1 base, with 10 bases between the two germline ends. Germline lookup yields CDR1 KGHSH and CDR2 LQKENI. CDR3 region: CASSQQGPNTEAFF. In DNA, the CDR3 is TGTGCCAGCTCACAACAGGGCCCGAACACTGAAGCTTTCTTT.

The V call is TRBV27, the J call TRBJ1-5, with TRBD1 as a possible D gene (5 bases). V was shortened by 6 bases and J by 2 bases, with 17 bases between the two germline ends. The CDR3 length is 16 residues. CDR1 is MNHEY and CDR2 is SMNVEV in the germline V gene (reference sequence). The CDR3 loop reads CASRNRTSGRNQPQHF. The CDR3 nucleotides are TGTGCCAGCAGGAATAGGACATCAGGACGCAATCAGCCCCAGCATTTT.

The J gene is TRBJ1-6, the V gene TRBV2; the D gene is possibly TRBD1 (6 bases). The CDR3 extends over 15 amino acids. Germline values: CDR1 SNHLY, CDR2 FYNNEI. With 4 bases removed from V and 9 bases from J, the gap between germline ends came to 16 bases. Here the CDR3 reads CASSVGGFRGSPLHF. CDR3 in DNA: TGTGCCAGCAGTGTGGGGGGGTTCAGGGGTTCACCCCTCCACTTT.

This rearrangement joins TRBV2 to TRBJ2-2; possible D gene TRBD1, 5 bases. V lost 4 bases and J lost 5, with 14 bases in between. Germline V lookup: CDR1 SNHLY, CDR2 FYNNEI. This CDR3 is built from 15 residues. The chain's CDR3 is CASSGYPQGTGELFF. For the CDR3, the DNA is TGTGCCAGCAGTGGTTACCCTCAGGGAACCGGGGAGCTGTTTTTT.

The rearrangement uses TRBV2 and TRBJ2-1, with unresolved D. CDR3 size: 12 residues. V was cut by 3 bases and J by 5 bases, with 5 bases left in between. Germline CDR1 is SNHLY and CDR2 is FYNNEI. CDR3 residues: CASSEGNNEQFF. In DNA, the CDR3 is TGTGCCAGCAGTGAGGGCAACAATGAGCAGTTCTTC.

This rearrangement joins TRBV7-9 to TRBJ1-6, with a weak D call TRBD1 (6 bases). This CDR3 spans 14 amino acids. V lost 6 bases and J 5 bases, leaving 11 bases between the germline ends. Germline V gives CDR1 SEHNR, CDR2 FQNEAQ (reference sequence). CDR3 amino acids: CASRDQGNNSPLHF. DNA for the CDR3: TGTGCCAGCAGGGATCAGGGGAATAATTCACCCCTCCACTTT.

The V and J genes are TRBV24-1 and TRBJ2-3, with TRBD1 matching 7 bases. The CDR3 length is 15 residues. Trimming removed 9 bases from V and 0 bases from J; junction bases left unmatched: 8. Germline loops: CDR1 KGHDR, CDR2 SFDVKD. CDR3 protein: CATGVRGGSTDTQYF. CDR3 sequence (DNA): TGTGCCACCGGGGTGAGAGGGGGCAGCACAGATACGCAGTATTTT.

The chain couples TRBV28 to TRBJ1-3; 7 nucleotides line up with TRBD1. Trimming removed 5 bases from V and 2 bases from J; junction bases left unmatched: 3. The CDR3 length is 14 residues. Germline V CDR1 and CDR2: MDHEN, SYDVKM. The chain's CDR3 is CASSPQGTGNTIYF. In DNA form, the CDR3 reads TGTGCCAGCAGTCCACAGGGGACTGGAAACACCATATATTTT.

V and J are TRBV7-8 and TRBJ2-7; 9 bases line up with TRBD1. Germline assignment: CDR1 SGHVS and CDR2 FQNEAQ. Trimming removed 5 bases from V and 4 bases from J; junction bases left unmatched: 6. The CDR3 is made up of 14 amino acids. Here the CDR3 reads CASSPAQGAYEQYF. CDR3 nucleotides: TGTGCCAGCAGCCCGGCACAGGGGGCGTACGAGCAGTACTTC.

V is TRBV9 and J is TRBJ2-2, with D possibly TRBD1 on 6 matching bases. V was cut by 3 bases and J by 5 bases, with 14 bases left in between. Germline loops: CDR1 SGDLS, CDR2 YYNGEE. The CDR3 runs 15 residues. CDR3 sequence: CASSAQGRVTGELFF. The CDR3 nucleotides read TGTGCCAGCAGCGCACAGGGTCGAGTTACCGGGGAGCTGTTTTTT.

The rearrangement joins TRBV9 to TRBJ1-1; TRBD1 aligns across 11 bases. V gave up 4 bases and J gave up 1 base; unmatched junction bases: 9. This CDR3 has 17 amino acids. Looked up from germline, CDR1 is SGDLS and CDR2 is YYNGEE. The CDR3 here is CASSSGTGGIRNTEAFF. The CDR3 DNA reads TGTGCCAGCAGCTCCGGGACAGGGGGAATTAGGAACACTGAAGCTTTCTTT.

In the case of this clone: The same CDR3 can be traced to other DNA sequences in this sample. The CDR3 sequence: CASSLAGYEQYF. The CDR3 nucleotides are TGTGCCAGCAGCTTAGCGGGGTACGAGCAGTACTTC. The V gene is TRBV11-2, the J gene TRBJ2-7, with D perhaps TRBD2 (5 bases). CDR1 is SGHAT and CDR2 is FQNNGV in the germline V gene. The CDR3 is made up of 12 amino acids. The V end lost 1 base, the J end lost 4 bases, and 5 bases lay between the germline ends.